The following is a T cell receptor (beta chain) sequence with its context. Antigen specificity is unknown. The data originate from a study of graft-versus-host responses after intestinal transplantation. The ends lost 1 base at V and 8 bases at J; junction bases unmatched: 11. There are 16 residues in the CDR3. CDR1 is MGHRA and CDR2 is YSYEKL in the germline V gene. Some clones are missing from TCRdb's copy, which holds only in-frame ones; the method was immunoSEQ multiplex PCR. The sample includes over 75,000 clones, 88% of them seen just once. The TCR was taken from a human donor who was the organ donor for an intestinal transplant. The chain links TRBV4-1 to TRBJ2-3; 8 bases agree with TRBD1. This specimen consisted of unstimulated CD4+ T cells sorted from spleen or lymph node cells, obtained before transplant. CDR3 loop: CASSQGSGGGQGTQYF. Written as DNA, the CDR3 is TGCGCCAGCAGCCAAGGGTCAGGGGGCGGACAGGGTACGCAGTATTTT.